A selection of T cell receptor beta chains follows, all from one sample in a study of blood T cell repertoires in COVID-19. Data came from immunoSEQ multiplex PCR; TCRdb stores just in-frame clones and leaves some out. The repertoire consists of more than 100,000 clones, with more than 75% occurring once and the leading ten covering about 2.5%. The sequencing sample was made of peripheral blood. All receptors come from a man aged 50-60 years with active COVID-19. The CDR3 runs from the conserved cysteine through the conserved F or W. Fields, in order: CDR3 length, V gene, D gene, clone size, J gene, CDR3 protein, CDR3 DNA. The D gene is left open where the match is weak. Expanded clones get a size class; other rows say once, few or many, or leave the size out.

len: 14
v_gene: TRBV27
d_gene: TRBD1
abundance: .
j_gene: TRBJ2-2
CDR3aa: CASRDRPSTGELFF
CDR3nt: TGTGCCAGCAGGGACAGGCCTAGCACCGGGGAGCTGTTTTTT

len: 15
v_gene: TRBV9
d_gene: TRBD2
abundance: .
j_gene: TRBJ2-1
CDR3aa: CASSVSGGADNEQFF
CDR3nt: TGTGCCAGCAGCGTGAGCGGGGGGGCGGACAATGAGCAGTTCTTC

len: 13
v_gene: TRBV4-2
d_gene: .
abundance: many
j_gene: TRBJ1-2
CDR3aa: CASSQGQGRGYTF
CDR3nt: TGTGCCAGCAGCCAAGGGCAGGGAAGGGGCTACACCTTC

len: 15
v_gene: TRBV5-4
d_gene: .
abundance: .
j_gene: TRBJ2-1
CDR3aa: CASSPSRRAYNEQFF
CDR3nt: TGTGCCAGCAGCCCCTCTCGCAGGGCCTACAATGAGCAGTTCTTC

len: 17
v_gene: TRBV11-2
d_gene: .
abundance: .
j_gene: TRBJ2-1
CDR3aa: CASSPGPGSGRYNEQFF
CDR3nt: TGTGCCAGCAGCCCGGGGCCTGGGAGCGGGCGATACAATGAGCAGTTCTTC

len: 15
v_gene: TRBV5-1
d_gene: .
abundance: .
j_gene: TRBJ2-1
CDR3aa: CASSSGGSGYNEQFF
CDR3nt: TGCGCCAGCAGCTCCGGCGGTAGCGGTTACAATGAGCAGTTCTTC

len: 13
v_gene: TRBV6-1
d_gene: .
abundance: few
j_gene: TRBJ1-1
CDR3aa: CASSLNRDTEAFF
CDR3nt: TGTGCCAGCAGCCTAAACAGGGACACTGAAGCTTTCTTT

len: 14
v_gene: TRBV7-2
d_gene: .
abundance: .
j_gene: TRBJ2-1
CDR3aa: CASSLHRGVDEQFF
CDR3nt: TGTGCCAGCAGCTTACATAGGGGTGTTGATGAGCAGTTCTTC

len: 11
v_gene: TRBV3-1/TRBV3-2
d_gene: .
abundance: .
j_gene: TRBJ2-7
CDR3aa: CASSHYYEQYF
CDR3nt: TGTGCCAGCAGCCACTACTACGAGCAGTACTTC

len: 14
v_gene: TRBV28
d_gene: TRBD1
abundance: .
j_gene: TRBJ1-2
CDR3aa: CASSPAGQNYGYTF
CDR3nt: TGTGCCAGCAGCCCGGCGGGACAGAATTATGGCTACACCTTC

len: 13
v_gene: TRBV30
d_gene: .
abundance: once
j_gene: TRBJ1-1
CDR3aa: CAWSQGGEPEAFF
CDR3nt: TGTGCCTGGAGTCAAGGGGGAGAACCTGAAGCTTTCTTT

len: 15
v_gene: TRBV6-2/TRBV6-3
d_gene: TRBD1
abundance: few
j_gene: TRBJ1-5
CDR3aa: CASSPAGGSNQPQHF
CDR3nt: TGTGCCAGCAGCCCCGCAGGGGGTAGCAATCAGCCCCAGCATTTT

len: 15
v_gene: TRBV6-5
d_gene: TRBD2
abundance: .
j_gene: TRBJ2-7
CDR3aa: CASYGGPSGGYEQYF
CDR3nt: TGTGCCAGCTACGGTGGGCCTAGCGGGGGGTACGAGCAGTACTTC

len: 15
v_gene: TRBV30
d_gene: .
abundance: .
j_gene: TRBJ2-7
CDR3aa: CAWSTAGTLLGEQYF
CDR3nt: TGTGCCTGGAGTACGGCAGGAACCTTACTGGGCGAGCAGTACTTC

len: 13
v_gene: TRBV2
d_gene: .
abundance: .
j_gene: TRBJ1-2
CDR3aa: CASSGAGRGGYTF
CDR3nt: TGTGCCAGCAGTGGGGCAGGGCGAGGAGGCTACACCTTC

len: 17
v_gene: TRBV7-2
d_gene: .
abundance: .
j_gene: TRBJ1-6
CDR3aa: CASSLRTSSSYNSPLHF
CDR3nt: TGTGCCAGCAGCTTAAGGACATCGAGCTCCTATAATTCACCCCTCCACTTT

len: 14
v_gene: TRBV2
d_gene: .
abundance: .
j_gene: TRBJ1-5
CDR3aa: CASTMEQHNQPQHF
CDR3nt: TGTGCCAGCACCATGGAGCAGCACAATCAGCCCCAGCATTTT

len: 14
v_gene: TRBV19
d_gene: TRBD1
abundance: .
j_gene: TRBJ1-2
CDR3aa: CASSSRTGGYGYTF
CDR3nt: TGTGCCAGTAGTTCAAGGACAGGGGGCTATGGCTACACCTTC

len: 15
v_gene: TRBV7-9
d_gene: TRBD2
abundance: .
j_gene: TRBJ2-5
CDR3aa: CASRRTSGFQETQYF
CDR3nt: TGTGCCAGCCGGCGGACTAGCGGGTTCCAAGAGACCCAGTACTTC

len: 15
v_gene: TRBV7-8
d_gene: .
abundance: .
j_gene: TRBJ1-2
CDR3aa: CASSLGTAINYGYTF
CDR3nt: TGTGCCAGCAGCTTAGGGACAGCGATTAACTATGGCTACACCTTC

len: 16
v_gene: TRBV11-3
d_gene: TRBD2
abundance: .
j_gene: TRBJ2-5
CDR3aa: CASSLGERGPQETQYF
CDR3nt: TGTGCCAGCAGCTTAGGGGAGCGGGGGCCCCAAGAGACCCAGTACTTC

len: 14
v_gene: TRBV3-1/TRBV3-2
d_gene: .
abundance: .
j_gene: TRBJ1-5
CDR3aa: CASSQGPNNQPQHF
CDR3nt: TGTGCCAGCAGCCAAGGGCCGAACAATCAGCCCCAGCATTTT

len: 17
v_gene: TRBV13
d_gene: .
abundance: .
j_gene: TRBJ2-6
CDR3aa: CASSDRRTSSGANVLTF
CDR3nt: TGTGCCAGCAGCGACAGGCGGACTAGCTCTGGGGCCAACGTCCTGACTTTC

len: 15
v_gene: TRBV3-1/TRBV3-2
d_gene: .
abundance: .
j_gene: TRBJ2-7
CDR3aa: CASSRKLEAAYEQYF
CDR3nt: TGTGCCAGCAGCCGGAAACTGGAGGCCGCCTACGAGCAGTACTTC

len: 14
v_gene: TRBV7-9
d_gene: .
abundance: .
j_gene: TRBJ2-5
CDR3aa: CASSSSKGVRTQYF
CDR3nt: TGTGCCAGCAGCTCTAGCAAGGGGGTTAGGACCCAGTACTTC

len: 18
v_gene: TRBV19
d_gene: .
abundance: few
j_gene: TRBJ2-2
CDR3aa: CASSPPFMHLANTGELFF
CDR3nt: TGTGCCAGTAGTCCCCCTTTCATGCACTTGGCGAACACCGGGGAGCTGTTTTTT

len: 15
v_gene: TRBV19
d_gene: .
abundance: .
j_gene: TRBJ1-3
CDR3aa: CASSILHNSGNTIYF
CDR3nt: TGTGCCAGTAGTATTCTCCACAACTCTGGAAACACCATATATTTT

len: 15
v_gene: TRBV6-5
d_gene: .
abundance: .
j_gene: TRBJ1-5
CDR3aa: CASSYSPGNGQPQHF
CDR3nt: TGTGCCAGCAGTTACTCACCGGGTAATGGTCAGCCCCAGCATTTT

len: 13
v_gene: TRBV2
d_gene: TRBD1
abundance: .
j_gene: TRBJ1-2
CDR3aa: CASSRGTGAGYTF
CDR3nt: TGTGCCAGCAGTAGGGGGACAGGGGCTGGCTACACCTTC

len: 14
v_gene: TRBV5-5
d_gene: .
abundance: .
j_gene: TRBJ1-1
CDR3aa: CASSVEGPLPEAFF
CDR3nt: TGTGCCAGCAGCGTCGAGGGTCCGCTGCCTGAAGCTTTCTTT

len: 15
v_gene: TRBV4-2
d_gene: TRBD1
abundance: .
j_gene: TRBJ1-5
CDR3aa: CASSQGQGAHQPQHF
CDR3nt: TGTGCCAGCAGCCAGGGACAGGGGGCCCATCAGCCCCAGCATTTT

len: 13
v_gene: TRBV5-1
d_gene: .
abundance: .
j_gene: TRBJ1-4
CDR3aa: CASRPDINEKLFF
CDR3nt: TGCGCCAGCAGACCGGACATAAATGAAAAACTGTTTTTT

len: 16
v_gene: TRBV4-2
d_gene: TRBD1
abundance: .
j_gene: TRBJ2-7
CDR3aa: CASSQDRGQGGYEQYF
CDR3nt: TGTGCCAGCAGCCAAGATCGGGGACAGGGGGGGTACGAGCAGTACTTC